These 13 T cell receptor beta chains share one sample of origin, sequenced in a study of T cells in Graves' hyperthyroidism and ophthalmopathy (dated by TCRdb to about 2019). The library was produced with multiplex PCR. TCRdb lists the instrument as Illumina HiSeq 2000. The TCR beta CDR3 regions were amplified from the RNA transcripts. The TCR CDR3 was subjected to a first round of RT-PCR using the HTBI primer set and the Qiagen OneStep RT-PCR kit. TCRdb took the public reads, trimmed them with fastp at Q25, ran MiXCR for clone calling and kept in-frame beta chains. Duplicate CDR3 protein sequences are folded into a single record with the most common DNA and genes. This sample is represented by 610,000 or so distinct CDR3 sequences; 46% of them were singletons. The top ten constitute about 8.3% of the sample. The source material was peripheral blood or thyroid tissue (not recorded which). All receptors come from a young woman with Graves' hyperthyroidism.

On this clonotype: At one of its ends the junction is not consistent with the germline gene, which may arise from a read error. The genes are TRBV11-1 and TRBJ2-6; weak D call: TRBD1 (6 bases). CDR3 length equals 13 residues. Germline loops: CDR1 SGHAT, CDR2 FQDESV (reference sequence). The chain's CDR3 is CASSLVGGNVLTF. The CDR3 DNA is TGTGCCAGCAGCTTAGTAGGGGGCAACGTCCTGACTTTC.

This CDR3 is CATSGPKAGIQGEDTQYF. CDR3 nucleotides: TGTGCCACCAGTGGTCCTAAGGCGGGAATACAGGGGGAAGATACGCAGTATTTT. The chain uses TRBV24-1 and TRBJ2-3, with 8 bases that match TRBD1. This CDR3 has 18 amino acids. Per the germline V gene, CDR1 is KGHDR and CDR2 is SFDVKD. The J segment lost 5 bases and the V segment lost 5 bases, leaving 17 bases of the junction unmatched.

In this sample, this clonotype turned up a few times. The chain has TRBV11-2 and TRBJ2-7; 11 bases line up with TRBD1. Losses at the gene ends were 8 bases for V and 4 bases for J; bases not matched to a gene: 10. This CDR3 is 15 amino acids long. Germline lookup yields CDR1 SGHAT and CDR2 FQNNGV. Written as DNA, the CDR3 is TGTGCCAGCTCACCCCCCGGGACAGGGGGTTACGAGCAGTACTTC. This translates into CASSPPGTGGYEQYF.

In its sample, this clonotype was seen many times. This sequence joins TRBV5-6 and TRBJ2-2; D gene ambiguous. Germline-derived CDR1 and CDR2 are SGHDT and YYEEEE. The CDR3 loop spans 16 amino acids. Trimming removed 1 base at V and 1 base at J, with 11 bases between. The CDR3 region is CASSLKRPRNTGELFF. CDR3 sequence (DNA): TGTGCCAGCAGCTTGAAACGTCCTAGGAACACCGGGGAGCTGTTTTTT.

Many counts were recorded for this clonotype. The chain uses TRBV20-1 and TRBJ2-5; 9 bases line up with TRBD2. The CDR3 length is 17 residues. After removal of 2 bases from V and 5 bases from J, the junction contained 15 bases not matched to a gene. The V gene's germline CDR1 is DFQATT and CDR2 SNEGSKA (reference sequence). CDR3 bases: TGCAGTGCTAGAATTGGAGCGGGAGGTCTGTTCTGGGAGACCCAGTACTTC. It encodes CSARIGAGGLFWETQYF.

A remark on this clonotype: One end of the junction does not line up with germline, which may come from a read error. The chain uses TRBV7-6 and TRBJ1-2; the D gene is possibly TRBD1 (5 bases). Germline lookup yields CDR1 SGHVS and CDR2 FNYEAQ. The CDR3 covers 15 residues. The CDR3 region is CASSSSGTKGLGNTF. CDR3 nucleotide sequence: TGTGCCAGCAGCTCGTCCGGGACCAAAGGGCTTGGCAACACCTTC.

This chain connects TRBV7-2 to TRBJ2-7; D is undetermined. Germline V gene sequence: CDR1 SGHTA, CDR2 FQGNSA. The CDR3 spans 12 residues. Trimming left V 6 bases short and J 2 bases short, with 8 bases between. This CDR3 is CASRGQPYEQYF. The CDR3 nucleotides read TGTGCCAGCAGGGGCCAACCCTACGAGCAGTACTTC.

This clonotype showed up many times. The chain couples TRBV12-3 or TRBV12-4 to TRBJ1-2; D remains unclear. The CDR3 sequence is 15 residues long. Deletions cut 6 bases from V and 7 bases from J, with 21 bases between. The CDR3 coding sequence is TGTGCCAGCAGCTTACGCCTCAGTACTCTCGGTGGCTACACCTTC. It translates to CASSLRLSTLGGYTF.

V is TRBV19 and J is TRBJ1-3; 7 bases are a match to TRBD1. CDR1 and CDR2 from the germline V gene are LNHDA and SQIVND (reference sequence). This CDR3 spans 14 amino acids. V was pared by 11 bases and J by 11 bases, with 18 bases of the junction left unmatched. CDR3 nucleotide sequence: TGTGCCGGTACCCTAGGAGGGACAGAGGCCTCCATATATTTT. This gives the protein CAGTLGGTEASIYF.

This clonotype occurred many times. The genes are TRBV6-5 and TRBJ2-7; D ambiguous. The CDR3 covers 14 residues. Germline assignment: CDR1 MNHEY and CDR2 SVGAGI. The V and J ends lost 2 bases and 9 bases respectively, with 17 bases between them. The CDR3 DNA sequence: TGTGCCAGCAGTTACACACCCTTTCAGACCGCGCAGTACTTC. It codes for CASSYTPFQTAQYF.

This clonotype appeared many times. The rearrangement uses TRBV2 and TRBJ1-1, with D uncertain. The V end was cut by 1 base, the J end by 1 base, with 13 bases between. Germline V gene lookup returns CDR1 SNHLY and CDR2 FYNNEI. The CDR3 totals 16 residues. Here the CDR3 reads CASSEDGKTGNTEAFF. As DNA, the CDR3 is TGTGCCAGCAGTGAAGACGGGAAAACTGGGAACACTGAAGCTTTCTTT.

There are many counts of this clonotype. V is TRBV12-3 or TRBV12-4 and J is TRBJ2-7; TRBD2 is a possible D gene (5 bases). V gave up 1 base and J gave up 4 bases, with 14 bases separating them. CDR3 size: 15 residues. The DNA of the CDR3 is TGTGCCAGCAGTTTAGGCAGGAGGTGGGGTTACGAGCAGTACTTC. It yields the protein CASSLGRRWGYEQYF.

In its sample, this clonotype was seen many times. This chain joins TRBV10-3 and TRBJ2-1; 7 bases agree with TRBD2. CDR1 and CDR2 (germline): ENHRY, SYGVKD. The CDR3 consists of 12 residues. V trimming: 11 bases; J trimming: 8 bases; junction bases outside the gene matches: 9. CDR3 DNA: TGTGCCTCAAGCCTAGCGGACCATGAGCAGTTCTTC. Protein sequence: CASSLADHEQFF.